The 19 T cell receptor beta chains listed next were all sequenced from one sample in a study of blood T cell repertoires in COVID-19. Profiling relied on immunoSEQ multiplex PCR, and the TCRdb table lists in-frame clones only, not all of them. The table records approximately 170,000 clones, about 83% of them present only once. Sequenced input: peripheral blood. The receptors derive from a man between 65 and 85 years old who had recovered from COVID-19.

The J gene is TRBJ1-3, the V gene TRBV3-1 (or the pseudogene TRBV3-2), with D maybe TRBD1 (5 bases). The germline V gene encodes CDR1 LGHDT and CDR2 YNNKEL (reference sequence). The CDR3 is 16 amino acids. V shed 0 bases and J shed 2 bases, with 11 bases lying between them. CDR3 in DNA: TGTGCCAGCAGCCAAGATAGGTGGGGCCCTGGAAACACCATATATTTT. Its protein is CASSQDRWGPGNTIYF.

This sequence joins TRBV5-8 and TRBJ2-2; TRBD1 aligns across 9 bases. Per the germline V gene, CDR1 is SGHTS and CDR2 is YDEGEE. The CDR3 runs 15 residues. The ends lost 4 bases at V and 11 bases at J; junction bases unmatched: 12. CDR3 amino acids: CASSRTGTGMIELFF. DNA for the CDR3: TGTGCCAGCAGCCGAACCGGGACAGGGATGATTGAGCTGTTTTTT.

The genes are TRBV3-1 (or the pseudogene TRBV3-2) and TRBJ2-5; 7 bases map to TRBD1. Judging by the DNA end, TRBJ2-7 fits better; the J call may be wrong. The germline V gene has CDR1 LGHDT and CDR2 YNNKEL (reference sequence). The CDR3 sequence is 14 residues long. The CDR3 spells CASSQGQGWDEQYF. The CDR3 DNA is TGTGCCAGCAGCCAAGGACAGGGCTGGGACGAGCAGTACTTC.

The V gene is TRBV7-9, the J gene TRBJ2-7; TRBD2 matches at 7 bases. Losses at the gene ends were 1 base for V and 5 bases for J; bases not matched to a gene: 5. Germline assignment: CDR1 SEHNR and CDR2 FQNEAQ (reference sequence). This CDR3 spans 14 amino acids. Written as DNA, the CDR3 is TGTGCCAGCAGCTTAGGCGGGAGTTTCGACGAGCAGTACTTC. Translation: CASSLGGSFDEQYF.

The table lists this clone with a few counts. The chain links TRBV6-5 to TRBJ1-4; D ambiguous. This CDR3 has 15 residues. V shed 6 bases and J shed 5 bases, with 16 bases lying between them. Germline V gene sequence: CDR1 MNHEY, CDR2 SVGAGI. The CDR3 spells CASSHSRQINEKLFF. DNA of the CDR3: TGTGCCAGCAGCCACAGTCGGCAGATAAATGAAAAACTGTTTTTT.

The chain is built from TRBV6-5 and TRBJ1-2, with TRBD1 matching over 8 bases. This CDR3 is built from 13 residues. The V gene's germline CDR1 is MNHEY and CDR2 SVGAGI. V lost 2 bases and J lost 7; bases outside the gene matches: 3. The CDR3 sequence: CASSYADRGGYTF. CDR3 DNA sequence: TGTGCCAGCAGTTACGCCGACAGGGGTGGCTACACCTTC.

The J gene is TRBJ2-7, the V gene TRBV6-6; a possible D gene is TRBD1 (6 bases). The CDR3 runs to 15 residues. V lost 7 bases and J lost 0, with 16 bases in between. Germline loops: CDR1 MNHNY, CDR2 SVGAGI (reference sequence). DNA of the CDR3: TGTGCCAGCACCAAAACGACAGGATCCTCCTACGAGCAGTACTTC. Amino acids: CASTKTTGSSYEQYF.

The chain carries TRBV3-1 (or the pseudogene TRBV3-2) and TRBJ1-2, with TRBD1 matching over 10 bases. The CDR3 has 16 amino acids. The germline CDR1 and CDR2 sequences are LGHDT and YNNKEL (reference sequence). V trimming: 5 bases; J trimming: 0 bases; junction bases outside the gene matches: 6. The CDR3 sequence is CASSYRTGGTNYGYTF. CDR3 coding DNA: TGTGCCAGCAGCTACAGGACAGGGGGGACTAACTATGGCTACACCTTC.

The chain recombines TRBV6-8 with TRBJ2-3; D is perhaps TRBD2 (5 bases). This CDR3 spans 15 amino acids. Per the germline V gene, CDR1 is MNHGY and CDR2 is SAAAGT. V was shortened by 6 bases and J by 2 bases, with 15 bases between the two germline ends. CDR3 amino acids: CASRAAEAHTDTQYF. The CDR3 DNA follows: TGTGCCAGCAGGGCCGCGGAGGCGCACACAGATACGCAGTATTTT.

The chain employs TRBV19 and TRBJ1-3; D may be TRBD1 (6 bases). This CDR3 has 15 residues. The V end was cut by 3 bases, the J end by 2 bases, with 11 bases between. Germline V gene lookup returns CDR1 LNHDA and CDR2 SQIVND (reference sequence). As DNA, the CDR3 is TGTGCCAGTAGTATTGGTCAGGGGACTGGAAACACCATATATTTT. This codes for CASSIGQGTGNTIYF.

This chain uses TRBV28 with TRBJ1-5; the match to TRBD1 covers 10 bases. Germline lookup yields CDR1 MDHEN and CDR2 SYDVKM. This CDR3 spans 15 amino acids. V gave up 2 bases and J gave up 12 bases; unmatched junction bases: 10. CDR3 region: CASSLGGQGGGSQHF. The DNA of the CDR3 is TGTGCCAGCAGTTTAGGTGGACAGGGGGGTGGAAGCCAGCATTTT.

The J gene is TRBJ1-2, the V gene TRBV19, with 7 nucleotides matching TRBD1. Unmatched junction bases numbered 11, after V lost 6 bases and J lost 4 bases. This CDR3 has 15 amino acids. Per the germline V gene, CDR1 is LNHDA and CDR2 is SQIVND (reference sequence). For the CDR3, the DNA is TGTGCCAGTAGCCGAAGGGGGGACAGCTCCTATGGCTACACCTTC. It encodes CASSRRGDSSYGYTF.

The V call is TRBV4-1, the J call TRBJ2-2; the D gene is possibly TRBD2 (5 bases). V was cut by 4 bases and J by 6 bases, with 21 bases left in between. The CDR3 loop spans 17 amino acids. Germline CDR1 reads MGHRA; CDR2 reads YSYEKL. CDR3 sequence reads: CASSLTSGGSLSGELFF. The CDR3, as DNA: TGCGCCAGCAGCCTTACTAGTGGAGGTTCACTCTCCGGGGAGCTGTTTTTT.

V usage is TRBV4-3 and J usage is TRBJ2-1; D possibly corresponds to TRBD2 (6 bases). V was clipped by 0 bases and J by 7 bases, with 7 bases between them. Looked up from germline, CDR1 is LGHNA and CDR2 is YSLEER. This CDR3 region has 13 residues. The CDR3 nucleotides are TGCGCCAGCAGCCAAGAGGCGGGGAATGAGCAGTTCTTC. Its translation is CASSQEAGNEQFF.

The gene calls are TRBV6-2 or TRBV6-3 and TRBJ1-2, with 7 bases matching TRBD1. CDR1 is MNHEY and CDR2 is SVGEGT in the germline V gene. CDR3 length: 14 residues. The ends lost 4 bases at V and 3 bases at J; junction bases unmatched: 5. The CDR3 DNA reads TGTGCCAGCAGTTTCCGACAGGGAGACTATGGCTACACCTTC. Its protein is CASSFRQGDYGYTF.

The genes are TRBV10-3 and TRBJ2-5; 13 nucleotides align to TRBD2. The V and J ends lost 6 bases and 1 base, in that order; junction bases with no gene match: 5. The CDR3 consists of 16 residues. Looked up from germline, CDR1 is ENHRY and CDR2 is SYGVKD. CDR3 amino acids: CAIRGTSGDAQETQYF. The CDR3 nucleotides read TGTGCCATCAGGGGGACTAGCGGGGATGCCCAAGAGACCCAGTACTTC.

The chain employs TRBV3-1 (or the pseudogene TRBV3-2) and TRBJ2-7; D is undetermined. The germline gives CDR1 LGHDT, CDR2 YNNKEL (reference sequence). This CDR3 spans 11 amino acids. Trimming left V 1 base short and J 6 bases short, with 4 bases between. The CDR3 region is CASSQGPEQYF. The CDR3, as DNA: TGTGCCAGCAGCCAAGGGCCCGAGCAGTACTTC.

The CDR3: CATSDTGTGEETQYF. The DNA for the CDR3 is TGTGCCACCAGTGACACCGGGACAGGAGAAGAGACCCAGTACTTC. The rearrangement joins TRBV24-1 to TRBJ2-5, with 8 bases matching TRBD1. Looked up from germline, CDR1 is KGHDR and CDR2 is SFDVKD. The J segment lost 3 bases and the V segment lost 4 bases, leaving 6 bases of the junction unmatched. CDR3 length: 15 amino acids.

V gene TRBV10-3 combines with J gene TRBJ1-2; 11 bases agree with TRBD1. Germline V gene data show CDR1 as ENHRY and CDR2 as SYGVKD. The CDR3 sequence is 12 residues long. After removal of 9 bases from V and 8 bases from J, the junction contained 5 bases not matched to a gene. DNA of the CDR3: TGTGCCATTTCCCGGGACAGGGGGGGCTACACCTTC. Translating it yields CAISRDRGGYTF.